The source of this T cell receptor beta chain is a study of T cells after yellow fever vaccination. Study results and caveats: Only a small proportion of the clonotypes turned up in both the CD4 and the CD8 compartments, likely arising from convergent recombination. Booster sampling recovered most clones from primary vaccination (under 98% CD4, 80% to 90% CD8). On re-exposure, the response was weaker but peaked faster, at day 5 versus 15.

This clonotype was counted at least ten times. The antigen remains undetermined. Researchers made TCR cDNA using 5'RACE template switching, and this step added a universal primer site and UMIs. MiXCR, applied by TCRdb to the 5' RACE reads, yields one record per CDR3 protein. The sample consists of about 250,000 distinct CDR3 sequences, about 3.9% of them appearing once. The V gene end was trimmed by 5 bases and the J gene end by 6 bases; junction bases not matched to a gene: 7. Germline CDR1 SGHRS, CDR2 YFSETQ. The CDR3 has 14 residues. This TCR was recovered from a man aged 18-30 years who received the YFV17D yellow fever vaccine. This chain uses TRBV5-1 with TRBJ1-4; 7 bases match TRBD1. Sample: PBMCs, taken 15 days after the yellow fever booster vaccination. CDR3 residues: CASRAGGVDEKLFF. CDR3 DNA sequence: TGCGCCAGCAGGGCAGGGGGAGTGGATGAAAAACTGTTTTTT.